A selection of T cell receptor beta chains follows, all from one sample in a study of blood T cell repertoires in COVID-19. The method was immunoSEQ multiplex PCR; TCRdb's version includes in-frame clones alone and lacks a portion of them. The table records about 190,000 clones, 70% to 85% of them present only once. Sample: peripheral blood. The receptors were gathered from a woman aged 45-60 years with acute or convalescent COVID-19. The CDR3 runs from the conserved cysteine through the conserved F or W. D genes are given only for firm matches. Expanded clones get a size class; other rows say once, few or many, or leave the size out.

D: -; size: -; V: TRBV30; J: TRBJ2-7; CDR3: CAWSVLEGSYEQYF; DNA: TGTGCCTGGAGTGTACTTGAAGGGAGCTACGAGCAGTACTTC
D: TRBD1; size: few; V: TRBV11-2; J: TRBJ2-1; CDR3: CAASGTGANEQFF; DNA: TGTGCTGCCTCCGGGACAGGGGCCAATGAGCAGTTCTTC
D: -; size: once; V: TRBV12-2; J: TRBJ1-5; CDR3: CASRSLNTGKYQPQHF; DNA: TGTGCAAGTCGTAGTTTAAATACAGGGAAATATCAGCCCCAGCATTTT
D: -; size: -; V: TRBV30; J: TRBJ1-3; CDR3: CAWSVLRGNTIYF; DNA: TGTGCCTGGAGTGTACTGAGGGGGAACACCATATATTTT
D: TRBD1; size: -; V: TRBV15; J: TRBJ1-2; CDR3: CATSPPGTGNGYTF; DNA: TGTGCCACCAGCCCACCCGGGACAGGGAATGGCTACACCTTC
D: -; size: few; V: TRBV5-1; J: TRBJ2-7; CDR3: CASSLGTELKYF; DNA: TGCGCCAGCAGCTTGGGGACAGAACTTAAGTACTTC
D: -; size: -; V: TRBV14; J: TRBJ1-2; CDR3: CASSQGAGDYGYTF; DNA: TGTGCCAGCAGCCAGGGGGCTGGTGACTATGGCTACACCTTC
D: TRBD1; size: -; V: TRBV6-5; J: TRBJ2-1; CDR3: CASSYPIGQGGNEQFF; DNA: TGTGCCAGCAGTTACCCGATCGGACAGGGAGGCAATGAGCAGTTCTTC
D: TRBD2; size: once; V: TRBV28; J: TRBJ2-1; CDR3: CASSTPGVLAGGDEQFF; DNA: TGTGCCAGCAGCACACCCGGGGTGCTAGCGGGAGGGGATGAGCAGTTCTTC
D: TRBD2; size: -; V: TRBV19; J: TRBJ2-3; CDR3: CATTAGGHTQYF; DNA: TGTGCCACTACGGCGGGAGGCCATACGCAGTATTTT
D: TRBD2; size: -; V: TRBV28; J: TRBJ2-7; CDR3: CASSSGGVTYEQYF; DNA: TGTGCCAGCAGCTCGGGAGGGGTGACCTACGAGCAGTACTTC
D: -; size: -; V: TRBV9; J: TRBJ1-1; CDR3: CASSVYSRGNTEAFF; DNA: TGTGCCAGCAGCGTCTATTCACGGGGGAACACTGAAGCTTTCTTT
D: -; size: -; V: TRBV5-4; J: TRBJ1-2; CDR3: CASSLDRAVVGYTF; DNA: TGTGCCAGCAGCTTGGACAGGGCAGTCGTGGGCTACACCTTC
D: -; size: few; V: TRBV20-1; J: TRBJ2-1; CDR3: CSAETGYEQFF; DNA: TGCAGTGCCGAAACAGGGTATGAGCAGTTCTTC
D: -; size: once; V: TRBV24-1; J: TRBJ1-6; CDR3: CAIATGYCSPLHF; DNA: TGTGCCATAGCGACAGGATATTGTTCACCCCTCCACTTT
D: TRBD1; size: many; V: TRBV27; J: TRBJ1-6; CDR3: CASQTRTGSGSPLHF; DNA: TGTGCCAGCCAAACCCGGACAGGGAGCGGATCACCCCTCCACTTT
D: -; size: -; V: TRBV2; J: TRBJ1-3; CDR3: CATRRTDSGNTIYF; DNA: TGTGCCACCAGACGGACAGACTCTGGAAACACCATATATTTT
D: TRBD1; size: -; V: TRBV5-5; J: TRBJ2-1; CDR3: CASSPRTGSYNEQFF; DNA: TGTGCCAGCAGCCCACGGACAGGATCCTACAATGAGCAGTTCTTC
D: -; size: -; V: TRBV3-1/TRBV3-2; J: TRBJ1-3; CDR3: CASSRREGNTIYF; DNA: TGTGCCAGCAGCCGTCGGGAAGGAAACACCATATATTTT
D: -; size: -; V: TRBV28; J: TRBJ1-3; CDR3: CASSITGGWNTIYF; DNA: TGTGCCAGCAGTATTACAGGTGGCTGGAACACCATATATTTT
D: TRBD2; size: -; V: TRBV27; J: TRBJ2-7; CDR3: CASSLKRGREQYF; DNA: TGTGCCAGCAGTTTAAAGCGGGGTCGCGAGCAGTACTTC
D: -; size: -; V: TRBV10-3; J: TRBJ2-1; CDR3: CAIGKQGDNEQFF; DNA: TGTGCCATCGGAAAACAGGGCGACAATGAGCAGTTCTTC
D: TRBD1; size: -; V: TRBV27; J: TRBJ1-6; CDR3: CASSLIKDRGRTLHF; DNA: TGTGCCAGCAGTTTAATCAAGGACAGGGGGCGAACCCTCCACTTT
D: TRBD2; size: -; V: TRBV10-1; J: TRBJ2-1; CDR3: CASSPSGRPHQDNEQFF; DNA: TGCGCCAGCAGTCCTAGCGGGAGGCCCCACCAGGACAATGAGCAGTTCTTC
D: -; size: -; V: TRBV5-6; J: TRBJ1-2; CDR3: CASSSGYGYTF; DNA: TGTGCCAGCAGCTCGGGGTATGGCTACACCTTC
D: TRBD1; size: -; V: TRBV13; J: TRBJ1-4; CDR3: CASRQQGANEKLFF; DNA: TGTGCCAGCAGACAGCAGGGGGCGAACGAAAAACTGTTTTTT
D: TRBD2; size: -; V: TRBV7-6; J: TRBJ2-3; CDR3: CASSSRGGTGTDTQYF; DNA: TGTGCCAGCAGCTCGCGGGGGGGGACAGGCACAGATACGCAGTATTTT
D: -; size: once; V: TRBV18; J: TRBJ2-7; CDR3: CASSPTREVRGDEQYF; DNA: TGTGCCAGCTCACCAACAAGGGAGGTAAGGGGAGACGAGCAGTACTTC
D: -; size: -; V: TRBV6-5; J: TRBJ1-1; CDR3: CASSYSRSNTEAFF; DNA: TGTGCCAGCAGTTACTCACGGTCGAACACTGAAGCTTTCTTT
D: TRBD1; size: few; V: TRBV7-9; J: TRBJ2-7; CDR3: CASSDDRGPYEQYF; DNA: TGTGCCAGCAGCGATGACAGGGGGCCCTACGAGCAGTACTTC
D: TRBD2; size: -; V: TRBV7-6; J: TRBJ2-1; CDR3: CASSPGRLAGLNEQFF; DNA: TGTGCCAGCAGCCCCGGGCGACTAGCGGGTCTCAATGAGCAGTTCTTC
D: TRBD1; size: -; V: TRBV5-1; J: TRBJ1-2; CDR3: CASSLATGGYGYTF; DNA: TGCGCCAGCAGCTTGGCAACAGGGGGCTATGGCTACACCTTC
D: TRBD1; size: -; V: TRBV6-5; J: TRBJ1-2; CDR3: CASRSRGQNYGYTF; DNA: TGTGCCAGCAGAAGCAGGGGGCAAAACTATGGCTACACCTTC
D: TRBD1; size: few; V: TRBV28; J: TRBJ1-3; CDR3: CASIPGQRNTIYF; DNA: TGTGCCAGCATACCGGGACAGAGAAACACCATATATTTT
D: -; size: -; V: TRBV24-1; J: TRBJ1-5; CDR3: CATSDNGQYSNQPQHF; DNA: TGTGCCACCAGTGACAACGGACAGTATAGCAATCAGCCCCAGCATTTT
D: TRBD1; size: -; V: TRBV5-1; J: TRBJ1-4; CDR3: CASSGGTGVWRTNEKLFF; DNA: TGCGCCAGCAGCGGAGGGACAGGAGTCTGGAGAACTAATGAAAAACTGTTTTTT
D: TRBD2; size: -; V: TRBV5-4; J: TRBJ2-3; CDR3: CASSLPGGGTDTQYF; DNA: TGTGCCAGCAGCTTGCCGGGGGGAGGCACAGATACGCAGTATTTT
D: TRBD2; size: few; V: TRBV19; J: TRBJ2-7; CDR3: CASSRTSVGYEQYF; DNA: TGTGCCAGTAGTAGGACTAGCGTGGGGTACGAGCAGTACTTC
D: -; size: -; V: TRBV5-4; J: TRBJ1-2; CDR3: CASHLSGFNYGYTF; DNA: TGTGCCAGCCATCTATCCGGGTTCAACTATGGCTACACCTTC
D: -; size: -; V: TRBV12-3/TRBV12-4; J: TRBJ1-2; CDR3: CVSNGGINYGYTF; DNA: TGCGTATCAAACGGCGGGATTAACTATGGCTACACCTTC
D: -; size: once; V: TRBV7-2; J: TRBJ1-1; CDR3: CASSSSTGKNTEAFF; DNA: TGTGCCAGCAGCTCTAGTACAGGGAAGAACACTGAAGCTTTCTTT
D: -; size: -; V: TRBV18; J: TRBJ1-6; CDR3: CASSRGGSDSPLHF; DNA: TGTGCCAGCTCGAGGGGGGGATCGGACTCACCCCTCCACTTT
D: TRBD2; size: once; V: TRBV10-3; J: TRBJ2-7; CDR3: CAISGRLAGGSSSYEQYF; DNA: TGTGCCATCAGTGGCAGACTAGCGGGAGGGAGTAGCTCCTACGAGCAGTACTTC
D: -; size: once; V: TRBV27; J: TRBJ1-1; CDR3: CASSLSRVGPNMNTEAFF; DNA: TGTGCCAGCAGTTTATCGAGAGTGGGGCCCAACATGAACACTGAAGCTTTCTTT
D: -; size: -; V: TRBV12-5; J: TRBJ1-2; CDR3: CASGLDRDAGYTF; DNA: TGTGCTAGTGGTTTGGACAGGGATGCTGGCTACACCTTC
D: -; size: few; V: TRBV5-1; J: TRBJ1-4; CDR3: CASSPDPGGEKLFF; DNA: TGCGCCAGCAGCCCTGACCCTGGAGGCGAAAAACTGTTTTTT
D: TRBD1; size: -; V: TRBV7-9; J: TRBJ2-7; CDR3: CASSPDRVPYEQYF; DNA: TGTGCCAGCAGCCCGGACAGGGTCCCCTACGAGCAGTACTTC
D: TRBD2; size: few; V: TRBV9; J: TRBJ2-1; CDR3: CASSLGLAAYNEQFF; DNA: TGTGCCAGCAGTCTCGGACTAGCGGCCTACAATGAGCAGTTCTTC
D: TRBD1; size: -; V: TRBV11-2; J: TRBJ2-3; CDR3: CASSLGGGPDTQYF; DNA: TGTGCCAGCAGCTTAGGAGGGGGCCCAGATACGCAGTATTTT